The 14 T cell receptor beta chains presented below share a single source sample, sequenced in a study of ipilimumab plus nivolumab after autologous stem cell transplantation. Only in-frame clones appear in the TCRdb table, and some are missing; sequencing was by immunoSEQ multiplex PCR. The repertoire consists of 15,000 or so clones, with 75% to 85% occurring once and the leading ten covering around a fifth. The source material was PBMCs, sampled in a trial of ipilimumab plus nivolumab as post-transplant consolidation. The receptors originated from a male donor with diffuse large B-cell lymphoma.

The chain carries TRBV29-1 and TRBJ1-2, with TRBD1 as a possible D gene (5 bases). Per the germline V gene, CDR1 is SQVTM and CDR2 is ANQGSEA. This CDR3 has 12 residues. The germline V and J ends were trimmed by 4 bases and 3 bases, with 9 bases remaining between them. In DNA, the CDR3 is TGCAGCGTTGCAGGGAGAGACTATGGCTACACCTTC. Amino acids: CSVAGRDYGYTF.

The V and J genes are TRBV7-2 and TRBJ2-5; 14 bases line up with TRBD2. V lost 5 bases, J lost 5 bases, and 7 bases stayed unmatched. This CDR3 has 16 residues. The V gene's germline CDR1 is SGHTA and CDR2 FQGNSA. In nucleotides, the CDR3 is TGTGCCAGCAGCCAACAGACTAGCGGGGGGGCGGAGACCCAGTACTTC. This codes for CASSQQTSGGAETQYF.

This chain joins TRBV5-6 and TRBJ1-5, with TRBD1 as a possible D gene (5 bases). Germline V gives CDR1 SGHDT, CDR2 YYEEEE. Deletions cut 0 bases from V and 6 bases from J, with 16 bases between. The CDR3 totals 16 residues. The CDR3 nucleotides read TGTGCCAGCAGCTTGGGGGCGGGGGGGATGGTTCAGCCCCAGCATTTT. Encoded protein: CASSLGAGGMVQPQHF. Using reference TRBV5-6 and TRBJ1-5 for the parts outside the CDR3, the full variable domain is DAGVTQSPTHLIKTRGQQVTLRCSPKSGHDTVSWYQQALGQGPQFIFQYYEEEERQRGNFPDRFSGHQFPNYSSELNVNALLLGDSALYLCASSLGAGGMVQPQHFGDGTRLSIL.

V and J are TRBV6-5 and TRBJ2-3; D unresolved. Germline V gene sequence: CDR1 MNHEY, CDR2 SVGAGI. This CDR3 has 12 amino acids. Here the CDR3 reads CATRPQTDTQYF. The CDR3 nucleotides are TGTGCAACCAGACCCCAGACAGATACGCAGTATTTT.

CDR3 sequence reads: CASSLGEGRDYNEQFF. The CDR3 DNA follows: TGTGCCAGCAGTTTAGGTGAGGGACGAGACTACAATGAGCAGTTCTTC. The chain combines TRBV27 with TRBJ2-1; D tentatively reads TRBD1 or TRBD2 (5 bases each). This CDR3 has 16 amino acids. V was trimmed by 2 bases and J by 3 bases, leaving 14 bases between them. Germline V gives CDR1 MNHEY, CDR2 SMNVEV (reference sequence).

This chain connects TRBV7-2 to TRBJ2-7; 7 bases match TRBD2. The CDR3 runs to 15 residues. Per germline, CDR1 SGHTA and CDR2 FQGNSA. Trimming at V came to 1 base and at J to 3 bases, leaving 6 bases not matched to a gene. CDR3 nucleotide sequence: TGTGCCAGCAGCTTAGTTGGCGGGGGTTACTACGAGCAGTACTTC. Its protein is CASSLVGGGYYEQYF.

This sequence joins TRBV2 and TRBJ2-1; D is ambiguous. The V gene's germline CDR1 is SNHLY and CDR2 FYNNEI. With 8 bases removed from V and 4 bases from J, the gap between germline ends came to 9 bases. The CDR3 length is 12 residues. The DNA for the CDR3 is TGTGCCAGCGGGTCTTCTTACAATGAGCAGTTCTTC. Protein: CASGSSYNEQFF.

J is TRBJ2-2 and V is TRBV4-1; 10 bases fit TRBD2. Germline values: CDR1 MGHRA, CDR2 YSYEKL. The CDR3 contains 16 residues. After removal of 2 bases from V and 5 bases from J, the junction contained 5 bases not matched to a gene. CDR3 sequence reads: CASSQSLAGVTGELFF. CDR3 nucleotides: TGCGCCAGCAGCCAAAGTCTAGCGGGAGTTACCGGGGAGCTGTTTTTT.

Written as DNA, the CDR3 is TGCAGCGTTGAAAGGTATGGCTCCTACAATGAGCAGTTCTTC. Amino acid sequence: CSVERYGSYNEQFF. The rearrangement links TRBV29-1 to TRBJ2-1; D gene unclear. V dropped 2 bases and J dropped 0 bases, with 8 bases sitting between them. This CDR3 has 14 amino acids. Germline loops: CDR1 SQVTM, CDR2 ANQGSEA.

CDR3 loop: CASSTRTGSRGYGYTF. In DNA, the CDR3 is TGTGCCAGCAGCACCCGGACAGGGAGTAGGGGCTATGGCTACACCTTC. V and J are TRBV11-2 and TRBJ1-2; TRBD1 matches at 8 bases. Germline trimming cut 5 bases from V and 4 bases from J; bases unmatched to any gene: 12. The CDR3 runs 16 residues. The germline CDR1 and CDR2 sequences are SGHAT and FQNNGV.

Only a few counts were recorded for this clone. The CDR3 protein is CASSLSGLPDTQYF. The CDR3 region has the DNA TGTGCCAGCAGCTTGTCGGGGTTGCCAGATACGCAGTATTTT. This chain links TRBV5-4 with TRBJ2-3; a possible D gene is TRBD2 (5 bases). The germline gives CDR1 SGHNT, CDR2 YYREEE (reference sequence). The CDR3 spans 14 residues. The V gene lost 1 base and the J gene lost 4 bases, with 10 bases spanning the gap. Complete variable domain (other parts from reference TRBV5-4 and TRBJ2-3): ETGVTQSPTHLIKTRGQQVTLRCSSQSGHNTVSWYQQALGQGPQFIFQYYREEENGRGNFPPRFSGLQFPNYSSELNVNALELDDSALYLCASSLSGLPDTQYFGPGTRLTVL.

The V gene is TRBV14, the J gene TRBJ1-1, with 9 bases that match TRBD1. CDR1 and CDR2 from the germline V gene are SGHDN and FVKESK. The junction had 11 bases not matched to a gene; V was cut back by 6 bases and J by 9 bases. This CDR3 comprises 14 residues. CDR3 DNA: TGTGCCAGCAGTCCTTGGACAGGGGACGGGAAAGCTTTCTTT. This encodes CASSPWTGDGKAFF.

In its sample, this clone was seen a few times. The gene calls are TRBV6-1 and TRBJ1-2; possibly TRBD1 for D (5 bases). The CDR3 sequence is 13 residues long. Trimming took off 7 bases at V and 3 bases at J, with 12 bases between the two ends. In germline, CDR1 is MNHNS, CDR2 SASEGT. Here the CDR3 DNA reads TGTGCCAGCAAAGTCCGGGGGGACTATGGCTACACCTTC. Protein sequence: CASKVRGDYGYTF.

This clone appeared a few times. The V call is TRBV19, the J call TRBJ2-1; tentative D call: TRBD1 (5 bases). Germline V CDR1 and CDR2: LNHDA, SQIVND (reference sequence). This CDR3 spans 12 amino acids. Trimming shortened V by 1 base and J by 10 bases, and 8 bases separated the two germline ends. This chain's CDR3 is CASSIGTSEQFF. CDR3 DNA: TGTGCCAGTAGTATAGGGACATCGGAGCAGTTCTTC.